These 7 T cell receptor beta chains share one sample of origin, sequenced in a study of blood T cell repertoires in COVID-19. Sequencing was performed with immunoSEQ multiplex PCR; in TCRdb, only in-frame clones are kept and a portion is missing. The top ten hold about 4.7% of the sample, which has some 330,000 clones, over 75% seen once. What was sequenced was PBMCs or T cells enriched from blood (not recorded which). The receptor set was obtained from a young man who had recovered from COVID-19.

The CDR3 here is CASSLSGTGGGEQYF. The CDR3 DNA follows: TGTGCCAGCAGCTTATCTGGGACAGGGGGCGGCGAGCAGTACTTC. The chain carries TRBV7-3 and TRBJ2-7, with 12 bases identical to TRBD1. V lost 2 bases and J lost 6; bases outside the gene matches: 5. Germline V lookup: CDR1 SGHTA, CDR2 FQGTGA. This CDR3 spans 15 amino acids. Full variable domain (rest looked up from reference TRBV7-3 and TRBJ2-7): GAGVSQTPSNKVTEKGKYVELRCDPISGHTALYWYRQSLGQGPEFLIYFQGTGAADDSGLPNDRFFAVRPEGSVSTLKIQRTERGDSAVYLCASSLSGTGGGEQYFGPGTRLTVT.

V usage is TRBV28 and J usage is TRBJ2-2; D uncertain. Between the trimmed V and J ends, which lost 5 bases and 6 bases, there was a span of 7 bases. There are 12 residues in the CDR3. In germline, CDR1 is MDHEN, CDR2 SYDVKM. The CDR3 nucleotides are TGTGCCAGCAGTCTGTTATCCGGGGAGCTGTTTTTT. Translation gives CASSLLSGELFF. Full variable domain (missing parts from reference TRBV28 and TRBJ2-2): DVKVTQSSRYLVKRTGEKVFLECVQDMDHENMFWYRQDPGLGLRLIYFSYDVKMKEKGDIPEGYSVSREKKERFSLILESASTNQTSMYLCASSLLSGELFFGEGSRLTVL.

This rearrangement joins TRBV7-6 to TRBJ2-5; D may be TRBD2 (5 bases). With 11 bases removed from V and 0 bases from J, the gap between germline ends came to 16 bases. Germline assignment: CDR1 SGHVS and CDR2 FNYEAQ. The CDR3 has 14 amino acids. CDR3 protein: CASCRGEYQETQYF. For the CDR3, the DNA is TGTGCCTCCTGCCGGGGAGAGTACCAAGAGACCCAGTACTTC. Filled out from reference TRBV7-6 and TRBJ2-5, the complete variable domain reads GAGVSQSPRYKVTKRGQDVALRCDPISGHVSLYWYRQALGQGPEFLTYFNYEAQQDKSGLPNDRFSAERPEGSISTLTIQRTEQRDSAMYRCASCRGEYQETQYFGPGTRLLVL.

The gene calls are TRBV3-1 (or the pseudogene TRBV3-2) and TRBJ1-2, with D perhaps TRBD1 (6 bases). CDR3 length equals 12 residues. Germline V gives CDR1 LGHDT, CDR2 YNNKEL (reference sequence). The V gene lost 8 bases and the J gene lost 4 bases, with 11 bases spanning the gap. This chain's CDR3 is CASQQGVYGYTF. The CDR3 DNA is TGTGCCAGCCAACAGGGTGTCTATGGCTACACCTTC.

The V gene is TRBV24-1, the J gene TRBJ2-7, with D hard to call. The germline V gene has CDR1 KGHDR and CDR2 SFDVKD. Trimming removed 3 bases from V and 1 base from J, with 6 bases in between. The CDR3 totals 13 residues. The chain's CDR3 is CATSDRLSYEQYF. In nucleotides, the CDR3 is TGTGCCACCAGTGATCGGTTGTCCTACGAGCAGTACTTC.

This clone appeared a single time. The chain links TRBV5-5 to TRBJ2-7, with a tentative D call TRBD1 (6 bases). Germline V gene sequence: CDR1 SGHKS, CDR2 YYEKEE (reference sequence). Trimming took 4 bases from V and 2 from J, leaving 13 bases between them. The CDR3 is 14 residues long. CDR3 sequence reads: CASSTRTVPYEQYF. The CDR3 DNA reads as TGTGCCAGCAGCACCCGGACAGTCCCCTACGAGCAGTACTTC.

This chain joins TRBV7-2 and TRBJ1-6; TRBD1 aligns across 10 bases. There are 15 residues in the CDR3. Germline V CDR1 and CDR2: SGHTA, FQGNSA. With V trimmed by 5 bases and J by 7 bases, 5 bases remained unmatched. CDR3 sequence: CASSPRTGGNSPLHF. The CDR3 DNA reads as TGTGCCAGCAGCCCGAGGACAGGGGGAAATTCACCCCTCCACTTT.